The rows below give T cell receptor beta chains drawn from one sample of a study of shared clonotypes between healthy human individuals. Using immunoSEQ multiplex PCR, the repertoire was profiled, and TCRdb retains in-frame clones only, with some absent. Of approximately 2.5 million clones listed, approximately 93% are singletons. Specimen: naive CD4+ T cells from PBMCs. The receptor set was obtained from a man younger than 30 in good health. Some clones in this sample may be carry-over from other donors' samples. Both conserved end residues are part of each CDR3. The D gene is left open where the match is weak. Clone size, where shown, is once, few, many, or a class for clones that have expanded.

clone_size d_call j_call v_call cdr3_nt cdr3_aa
- - TRBJ2-7 TRBV7-6 TGTGCCAGCAGCTTCGGCGGACCCTACGAGCAGTACTTC CASSFGGPYEQYF
- TRBD2 TRBJ2-7 TRBV5-1 TGCGCCAGCAGCTTGGCGGCAGCGGGAGCTACCGAGCAGTACTTC CASSLAAAGATEQYF
- TRBD2 TRBJ2-3 TRBV7-3 TGTGCCAGCAGCTTAAGGCCTAGCGGGAGTCGAGGTAGTTTAGGCGATACGCAGTATTTT CASSLRPSGSRGSLGDTQYF
- - TRBJ2-7 TRBV7-9 TGTGCCAGCAGCTCAGGGGACTACTACGAGCAGTACTTC CASSSGDYYEQYF
- - TRBJ2-7 TRBV5-1 TGCGCCAGCAGCTTGTGGGGTAGCGAGAACGAGCAGTACTTC CASSLWGSENEQYF
- TRBD1 TRBJ1-2 TRBV19 TGTGCCAGTAGTACCCGGGACAGGATTAACTATGGCTACACCTTC CASSTRDRINYGYTF
- TRBD1 TRBJ2-7 TRBV19 TGTGCCAGTAGGCCGACAGGGGGCGCGGACGAGCAGTACTTC CASRPTGGADEQYF
- TRBD1 TRBJ1-2 TRBV2 TGTGCCAGCAGCCGGGACAGGGTGAGCTATGGCTACACCTTC CASSRDRVSYGYTF
- - TRBJ1-5 TRBV5-1 TGCGCCAGCAGTTTGAGGGGGGGCAATCAGCCCCAGCATTTT CASSLRGGNQPQHF
- TRBD1 TRBJ1-5 TRBV28 TGTGCCAGCAGTCCTAGGACAGGGCGGGGGAATCAGCCCCAGCATTTT CASSPRTGRGNQPQHF
- - TRBJ1-1 TRBV4-1 TGCGCCAGCAGCCAAATCGGGGGGCGGGAGACTGAAGCTTTCTTT CASSQIGGRETEAFF
- TRBD1 TRBJ2-1 TRBV5-4 TGTGCCAGCAGCCTGACAGGGGCGAACTTCTACAATGAGCAGTTCTTC CASSLTGANFYNEQFF
- - TRBJ2-3 TRBV5-1 TGCGCCAGCAGCTTACTGTTCACAGATACGCAGTATTTT CASSLLFTDTQYF
- - TRBJ2-1 TRBV7-9 TGTGCCAGCAGCCCGGGGGACTCATACAATGAGCAGTTCTTC CASSPGDSYNEQFF
- - TRBJ2-7 TRBV2 TGTGCCAGCAGTGAGGGCGGCAGACATATCTACGAGCAGTACTTC CASSEGGRHIYEQYF
- TRBD1 TRBJ2-6 TRBV7-2 TGTGCCAGCAGCGCGGGACAGGGGAGGACTGGGGCCAACGTCCTGACTTTC CASSAGQGRTGANVLTF
- - TRBJ2-7 TRBV5-1 TGCGCCAGCAGCTTGGCGCCCGGGACCTACGAGCAGTACTTC CASSLAPGTYEQYF
- TRBD1 TRBJ2-1 TRBV6-6 TGTGCCAGCAGTTCGAAGGGACAGGCCTACAATGAGCAGTTCTTC CASSSKGQAYNEQFF
- - TRBJ1-5 TRBV28 TGTGCCAGCACCCTCCAATGGGGGGCACGGGGGAATCAGCCCCAGCATTTT CASTLQWGARGNQPQHF
- - TRBJ2-3 TRBV2 TGTGCCAGCAGTGAACAAGGGTGGGGAGATACGCAGTATTTT CASSEQGWGDTQYF
- TRBD2 TRBJ2-2 TRBV11-2 TGTGCCAGCAGCGCATGGGAGCGGGGGGCGCGGTTCGGCCGGGAGCTGTTTTTT CASSAWERGARFGRELFF
few - TRBJ1-3 TRBV1 TGCACCAGCAGCCAAGTCGACCGCTACTCTGGAAACACCATATATTTT CTSSQVDRYSGNTIYF
once - TRBJ2-3 TRBV7-3 TGTGCCAGCAGCGCCGGGCGGACAGATACGCAGTATTTT CASSAGRTDTQYF
- - TRBJ1-2 TRBV5-6 TGTGCCAGCAGCTTAGACGCCTATGGCTACACCTTC CASSLDAYGYTF
once TRBD1 TRBJ1-2 TRBV19 TGTGCCAGTACCCGGGACCCGGGACAGGTCTATGGCTACACCTTC CASTRDPGQVYGYTF
- TRBD1 TRBJ2-3 TRBV27 TGTGCCCTATGTGGGACCGGGACAGAGGGGTATTTT CALCGTGTEGYF
- - TRBJ1-2 TRBV2 TGTGCCAGCAGTGCGGACGGAACCTATGGCTACACCTTC CASSADGTYGYTF
- - TRBJ2-7 TRBV5-4 TGTGCCAGCAGCTTGGTGGCGGGGTCAACCTACGAGCAGTACTTC CASSLVAGSTYEQYF
- TRBD2 TRBJ2-1 TRBV6-5 TGTGCCAGCAGTAAACCGGGACTAGCGGGAGGTGAGCAGTTCTTC CASSKPGLAGGEQFF
- TRBD1 TRBJ2-1 TRBV27 TGTGCCAGCAGTTTGAACCGGGACAGCTACAATGAGCAGTTCTTC CASSLNRDSYNEQFF
- TRBD2 TRBJ2-7 TRBV7-9 TGTGCCAGCAGCCCACCTAGCGGGAGGGCCGTCGAGCAGTACTTC CASSPPSGRAVEQYF
- - TRBJ1-2 TRBV19 TGTGCCAGTAGTATGGCAGGTGCCAACTATGGCTACACCTTC CASSMAGANYGYTF
once - TRBJ2-1 TRBV5-1 TGCGCCAGCAGCTTCGGAAACTCCTACAATGAGCAGTTCTTC CASSFGNSYNEQFF
- - TRBJ2-5 TRBV15 TGTGCCACCAGCAGCAGGGGATCGGGGGAGACCCAGTACTTC CATSSRGSGETQYF
- - TRBJ2-3 TRBV19 TGTGCCAGTAGTTCCCCCGACAGGTTCGGGCATATGCAGTATTTT CASSSPDRFGHMQYF
once - TRBJ2-3 TRBV5-4 TGTGCCAGCAGCTCCACCCACACAGATACGCAGTATTTT CASSSTHTDTQYF
few - TRBJ1-1 TRBV29-1 TGCAGCGTAGGGAGGGCGACAAGGAACACTGAAGCTTTCTTT CSVGRATRNTEAFF
- - TRBJ2-5 TRBV6-1 TGTGCCAGCAGTGTAGACGGAGAGTACTTC CASSVDGEYF
- - TRBJ2-7 TRBV5-1 TGCGCCAGCAGCTTCGCGGGCGGGAACGAGCAGTACTTC CASSFAGGNEQYF
- - TRBJ2-5 TRBV7-8 TGTGCCAGCAGCTTAGAACCAGCGAGCCAAGAGACCCAGTACTTC CASSLEPASQETQYF
- TRBD2 TRBJ2-7 TRBV10-3 TGTGCCATCGGGAGGGCCGCACCCGAGCAGTACTTC CAIGRAAPEQYF
- TRBD2 TRBJ2-1 TRBV19 TGTGCCAGTAGTGATATAGCGGGAGCTATAGGGAATGAGCAGTTCTTC CASSDIAGAIGNEQFF
- - TRBJ1-5 TRBV6-6 TGTGCCAGCACCCCATCCGGGGGCGGGGGTCAGCCCCAGCATTTT CASTPSGGGGQPQHF
- TRBD2 TRBJ2-1 TRBV5-1 TGCGCCAGCAGCCGCGGATCTAGCGGAAGCTACAATGAGCAGTTCTTC CASSRGSSGSYNEQFF
- - TRBJ2-5 TRBV7-2 TGTGCCAGCAGCCTAGGTGCCGAAAAAATGCGGGAGACCCAGTACTTC CASSLGAEKMRETQYF
- TRBD1 TRBJ1-1 TRBV4-1 TGCGCCAGCAGCCCGGGACAGGGGGCTCGTCCTGAAGCTTTCTTT CASSPGQGARPEAFF
- TRBD1 TRBJ2-1 TRBV27 TGTGCCAGCAGTTTATTTCCTAGCCCCCCAGGGGGATACAATGAGCAGTTCTTC CASSLFPSPPGGYNEQFF
- - TRBJ1-5 TRBV28 TGTGCCAGCAGTTTATCTCCATATAATCAGCCCCAGCATTTT CASSLSPYNQPQHF
- TRBD2 TRBJ2-1 TRBV18 TGTGCCAGCTCACCACCGGGACTAGCGGGCAATGAGCAGTTCTTC CASSPPGLAGNEQFF
- - TRBJ2-2 TRBV4-1 TGCGCCAGCAGCCAAGTAGATCCCGGGGAGCTGTTTTTT CASSQVDPGELFF
- TRBD1 TRBJ2-7 TRBV5-8 TGTGCCAGCAGGCGACAGGGGGGCTCCTACGAGCAGTACTTC CASRRQGGSYEQYF
- TRBD1 TRBJ2-7 TRBV14 TGTGCCAGCAGCTCCCGGACAGGGTTTCCCTACGAGCAGTACTTC CASSSRTGFPYEQYF
once - TRBJ2-7 TRBV18 TGTGCCAGCTCACGAACAGGGTCAAGTAACGAGCAGTACTTC CASSRTGSSNEQYF
- - TRBJ1-3 TRBV28 TGTGCCAGCAACCAGTACGGAAACACCATATATTTT CASNQYGNTIYF
- TRBD1 TRBJ1-2 TRBV5-6 TGTGCCAGCGCCGACAGGGGATCCTATGGCTACACCTTC CASADRGSYGYTF
- - TRBJ2-1 TRBV19 TGTGCCAGCTATGACGGGTACAATGAGCAGTTCTTC CASYDGYNEQFF
once TRBD2 TRBJ2-7 TRBV7-2 TGTGCCACCGTAAAGCCGGGACTAGCGGGACGGTCGGCCTACGAGCAGTACTTC CATVKPGLAGRSAYEQYF